This TCR beta chain was captured in a study of blood T cell repertoires in COVID-19. The wider study: Both acute and convalescent COVID-19 samples were obtained from the United States, Italy and Spain. PBMCs, B-cell-depleted T cells, or T cells provided the cDNA or gDNA that made up the material.

This clone was seen once. The CDR3 has 15 amino acids. Germline V lookup: CDR1 SGHAT, CDR2 FQNNGV. The ends lost 5 bases at V and 6 bases at J; junction bases unmatched: 12. Original handling: By means of reference gene primer amplification, nucleated cell counts were estimated. Sequenced by immunoSEQ multiplex PCR; TCRdb stores in-frame clones only, minus some. That table supplies the V and J calls and clone size; D and trimming were determined from the DNA. Of about 81,000 clones in the sample, 70% to 90% were seen once. V gene TRBV11-2 combines with J gene TRBJ1-1; 7 nucleotides line up with TRBD1. The source material was peripheral blood. The TCR comes from a man between 65 and 79 years old with acute or convalescent COVID-19. DNA of the CDR3: TGTGCCAGCAGCCCCACAGGGGCCCCTTGGGCTGAAGCTTTCTTT. This gives the protein CASSPTGAPWAEAFF.